This T cell receptor (beta chain) was profiled in a study of blood T cell repertoires in COVID-19. Trimming removed 1 base from V and 4 bases from J, with 11 bases in between. The CDR3 runs 15 residues. Germline assignment: CDR1 LGHDT and CDR2 YNNKEL (reference sequence). Generated by immunoSEQ multiplex PCR, the TCRdb table keeps only in-frame clones and is missing some. The top ten clones hold 9% to 13% of a sample with about 100,000 clones, roughly 85% of them seen once. Sequenced input: peripheral blood. The rearrangement uses TRBV3-1 (or the pseudogene TRBV3-2) and TRBJ2-1, with D perhaps TRBD1 (5 bases). This clonotype was sampled from a woman between 65 and 79 years old with acute or convalescent COVID-19. The chain's CDR3 is CASSQGGSRYNEQFF. CDR3 DNA sequence: TGTGCCAGCAGCCAAGGGGGCAGTAGATACAATGAGCAGTTCTTC.